The 26 T cell receptor beta chains listed next were all sequenced from one sample in a study of T cell responses to AZD1222 COVID-19 vaccine. Assay: immunoSEQ multiplex PCR; the TCRdb copy retains only in-frame clones and omits some. The sample includes around 65,000 clones, around 78% of them seen just once. This specimen consisted of peripheral blood, obtained 28 days after the second AZD1222 dose. Every receptor here comes from an adult who received the AZD1222 COVID-19 vaccine.

The rearrangement links TRBV11-3 to TRBJ1-4; D is ambiguous. Germline V gives CDR1 SGHNT, CDR2 YENEEA. V shed 5 bases and J shed 4 bases, with 11 bases lying between them. CDR3 length equals 14 residues. This CDR3 is CASSVGQDNEKLFF. The CDR3 DNA reads TGTGCCAGCAGCGTAGGGCAGGATAATGAAAAACTGTTTTTT.

CDR3 loop: CSAPGKETQYF. In DNA, the CDR3 is TGCAGTGCCCCGGGAAAAGAGACCCAGTACTTC. J is TRBJ2-5 and V is TRBV20-1; possibly TRBD2 for D (5 bases). Trimming cost V 6 bases and J 3 bases, with 8 bases left between them. CDR1 is DFQATT and CDR2 is SNEGSKA in the germline V gene (reference sequence). The CDR3 has 11 residues.

This clone was detected only once. The rearrangement links TRBV5-1 to TRBJ2-2; D is possibly TRBD2 (6 bases). The germline V gene encodes CDR1 SGHRS and CDR2 YFSETQ. With 4 bases removed from V and 4 bases from J, the gap between germline ends came to 17 bases. This CDR3 region has 16 residues. CDR3 DNA sequence: TGCGCCAGCAGCCCGTCCGGGAGAGGGGCCACCGGGGAGCTGTTTTTT. As protein: CASSPSGRGATGELFF. The whole variable domain, remainder taken from reference TRBV5-1 and TRBJ2-2, is KAGVTQTPRYLIKTRGQQVTLSCSPISGHRSVSWYQQTPGQGLQFLFEYFSETQRNKGNFPGRFSGRQFSNSRSEMNVSTLELGDSALYLCASSPSGRGATGELFFGEGSRLTVL.

J is TRBJ1-1 and V is TRBV19; the D is unclear. V lost 3 bases and J lost 2, with 13 bases in between. The germline CDR1 and CDR2 sequences are LNHDA and SQIVND (reference sequence). The CDR3 runs 15 residues. CDR3 region: CASSISGVPNTEAFF. The CDR3 DNA reads TGTGCCAGTAGTATCTCCGGGGTTCCTAACACTGAAGCTTTCTTT.

The rearrangement uses TRBV11-3 and TRBJ1-6; no definite D call. CDR3 length: 19 amino acids. The germline V gene has CDR1 SGHNT and CDR2 YENEEA. V lost 1 base, J lost 4 bases, and 20 bases lay in between. CDR3 in amino acids: CASSLATRTTADYNSPLHF. CDR3 DNA sequence: TGTGCCAGCAGCTTAGCGACCCGAACGACCGCGGATTATAATTCACCCCTCCACTTT.

The count of this clone is one. The gene calls are TRBV10-3 and TRBJ2-2; 13 nucleotides align to TRBD2. Trimming at V came to 5 bases and at J to 5 bases, leaving 5 bases not matched to a gene. The CDR3 is 16 residues long. Germline assignment: CDR1 ENHRY and CDR2 SYGVKD. The DNA of the CDR3 is TGTGCCATCAGTTCCCAACTAGCGGGAGGGACCGGGGAGCTGTTTTTT. Residues: CAISSQLAGGTGELFF.

The chain links TRBV27 to TRBJ1-3; no reliable D call. CDR3 length: 16 amino acids. Trimming removed 3 bases at V and 0 bases at J, with 12 bases between. Germline values: CDR1 MNHEY, CDR2 SMNVEV (reference sequence). The CDR3 nucleotides read TGTGCCAGCAGTTTTGGCCTTCCCGTCTCTGGAAACACCATATATTTT. It translates to CASSFGLPVSGNTIYF.

This chain uses TRBV9 with TRBJ1-1; D unresolved. The length of the CDR3 is 15 residues. Germline-derived CDR1 and CDR2 are SGDLS and YYNGEE. V was shortened by 4 bases and J by 3 bases, with 16 bases between the two germline ends. The CDR3 DNA reads as TGTGCCAGCAGCTTCCAAGACGGGTTGTACACTGAAGCTTTCTTT. Protein: CASSFQDGLYTEAFF.

The chain combines TRBV6-1 with TRBJ2-1; D is unresolved. Germline CDR1 reads MNHNS; CDR2 reads SASEGT. V lost 3 bases, J lost 5 bases, and 2 bases lay in between. CDR3 length: 11 residues. The DNA of the CDR3 is TGTGCCAGCAGTGACAACAATGAGCAGTTCTTC. This gives the protein CASSDNNEQFF.

V and J are TRBV6-5 and TRBJ2-2; D ambiguous. CDR1 and CDR2 from the germline V gene are MNHEY and SVGAGI. CDR3 size: 12 residues. With 6 bases removed from V and 7 bases from J, the gap between germline ends came to 9 bases. The CDR3 protein is CASSNKGGELFF. The DNA for the CDR3 is TGTGCCAGCAGCAACAAGGGCGGGGAGCTGTTTTTT.

The gene calls are TRBV11-2 and TRBJ1-2, with D unclear. This CDR3 is built from 14 residues. The germline V gene encodes CDR1 SGHAT and CDR2 FQNNGV. Trimming shortened V by 5 bases and J by 4 bases, and 14 bases separated the two germline ends. The CDR3 bases are TGTGCCAGCAGCACCCCGGACGGTCTCTATGGCTACACCTTC. This codes for CASSTPDGLYGYTF.

This rearrangement joins TRBV5-4 to TRBJ2-5; D is unresolved. The V gene's germline CDR1 is SGHNT and CDR2 YYREEE (reference sequence). V shed 2 bases and J shed 1 base, with 6 bases lying between them. The CDR3 runs to 13 residues. The CDR3: CASSLGSQETQYF. The CDR3 DNA sequence: TGTGCCAGCAGCTTAGGAAGCCAAGAGACCCAGTACTTC.

This clone was counted only a few times. This rearrangement joins TRBV3-1 (or the pseudogene TRBV3-2) to TRBJ1-1, with TRBD1 matching 8 bases. The CDR3 runs 13 residues. The V gene's germline CDR1 is LGHDT and CDR2 YNNKEL (reference sequence). After removal of 5 bases from V and 4 bases from J, the junction contained 3 bases not matched to a gene. This CDR3 reads CASSETGGTEAFF. DNA of the CDR3: TGTGCCAGCAGCGAAACAGGGGGCACTGAAGCTTTCTTT.

V usage is TRBV20-1 and J usage is TRBJ2-7; D is possibly TRBD2 (6 bases). Germline V gene data show CDR1 as DFQATT and CDR2 as SNEGSKA (reference sequence). V lost 3 bases and J lost 2, with 17 bases in between. The CDR3 runs to 15 residues. The CDR3 DNA reads TGCAGTGCTAGTCGATCGAGCGGGTTTACCTACGAGCAGTACTTC. Translating gives CSASRSSGFTYEQYF.

This chain joins TRBV19 and TRBJ1-3; tentative D call: TRBD1 (5 bases). V lost 6 bases to trimming and J lost 2 bases, with 14 bases between them. The V gene's germline CDR1 is LNHDA and CDR2 SQIVND (reference sequence). This CDR3 spans 15 amino acids. The CDR3 coding sequence is TGTGCCAGTAGCCTCCAGGGTACCGCTGGAAACACCATATATTTT. Its protein is CASSLQGTAGNTIYF. The entire variable domain, with the rest obtained from reference TRBV19 and TRBJ1-3, is as follows: DGGITQSPKYLFRKEGQNVTLSCEQNLNHDAMYWYRQDPGQGLRLIYYSQIVNDFQKGDIAEGYSVSREKKESFPLTVTSAQKNPTAFYLCASSLQGTAGNTIYFGEGSWLTVV.

V and J are TRBV5-4 and TRBJ1-1; no definite D call. The CDR3 is made up of 15 amino acids. V lost 3 bases and J lost 0, with 12 bases in between. Germline V lookup: CDR1 SGHNT, CDR2 YYREEE (reference sequence). The CDR3 sequence: CASSYPGPMNTEAFF. In nucleotides, the CDR3 is TGTGCCAGCAGCTACCCGGGCCCTATGAACACTGAAGCTTTCTTT.

J is TRBJ1-3 and V is TRBV5-8, with a possible D match to TRBD1 (5 bases). The V end was cut by 2 bases, the J end by 4 bases, with 13 bases between. CDR1 SGHTS and CDR2 YDEGEE come from the germline V gene. This CDR3 has 15 amino acids. The CDR3 nucleotides read TGTGCCAGCAGCTTCGGGGCTGCCTTCGGAAACACCATATATTTT. Its protein product is CASSFGAAFGNTIYF.

The rearrangement links TRBV2 to TRBJ1-2; D remains unclear. V lost 2 bases and J lost 7, with 17 bases in between. Germline CDR1 and CDR2: SNHLY and FYNNEI. This CDR3 is built from 15 residues. The CDR3 protein is CASSEIWAEVTGYTF. The CDR3 DNA is TGTGCCAGCAGTGAAATTTGGGCGGAGGTGACTGGCTACACCTTC.

V is TRBV29-1 and J is TRBJ2-3; D is uncertain. Trimming stripped 6 bases from V and 6 bases from J, with 10 bases between. The CDR3 consists of 11 residues. Germline V gives CDR1 SQVTM, CDR2 ANQGSEA. The CDR3 loop is CSVRVGDTQYF. The CDR3 DNA is TGCAGCGTAAGGGTTGGGGATACGCAGTATTTT.

The chain joins TRBV30 to TRBJ2-2; D is possibly TRBD1 (5 bases). Trimming took off 5 bases at V and 4 bases at J, with 11 bases between the two ends. In germline, CDR1 is GTSNPN, CDR2 SVGIG (reference sequence). The CDR3 runs to 13 residues. The CDR3 bases are TGTGCCTGGTCAGGGTTCATCACCGGGGAGCTGTTTTTT. Amino acids: CAWSGFITGELFF.

This sequence joins TRBV7-9 and TRBJ1-1; 8 bases are a match to TRBD1. Germline assignment: CDR1 SEHNR and CDR2 FQNEAQ (reference sequence). V trimming: 3 bases; J trimming: 12 bases; junction bases outside the gene matches: 6. This CDR3 region has 12 residues. CDR3: CASSFTGGIPFF. The CDR3 DNA is TGTGCCAGCAGCTTTACAGGGGGAATACCTTTCTTT.

The sample holds a few counts of this clone. The chain is built from TRBV18 and TRBJ2-1; TRBD1 aligns across 8 bases. The V gene end was trimmed by 6 bases and the J gene end by 9 bases; junction bases not matched to a gene: 13. The CDR3 runs to 15 residues. CDR1 and CDR2 from the germline V gene are KGHSH and LQKENI. In nucleotides, the CDR3 is TGTGCCAGCTCTACGGACAGGGTTACACTCCTTGAGCAGTTCTTC. Amino acid sequence: CASSTDRVTLLEQFF. Full variable domain (rest looked up from reference TRBV18 and TRBJ2-1): NAGVMQNPRHLVRRRGQEARLRCSPMKGHSHVYWYRQLPEEGLKFMVYLQKENIIDESGMPKERFSAEFPKEGPSILRIQQVVRGDSAAYFCASSTDRVTLLEQFFGPGTRLTVL.

This clone was picked up a small number of times. The chain uses TRBV12-5 and TRBJ1-1; perhaps TRBD1 as D (5 bases). Germline loops: CDR1 LGHNT, CDR2 FRNRAP. The V and J ends lost 8 bases and 3 bases respectively, with 13 bases between them. The CDR3 is 13 residues long. CDR3 protein: CASSPAGDTEAFF. The CDR3 DNA reads TGTGCTAGTTCCCCGGCGGGGGACACTGAAGCTTTCTTT.

This chain connects TRBV7-2 to TRBJ1-2; 7 bases agree with TRBD1. This CDR3 contains 12 residues. V trimming: 5 bases; J trimming: 4 bases; junction bases outside the gene matches: 1. From germline, CDR1 is SGHTA and CDR2 FQGNSA. CDR3 nucleotides: TGTGCCAGCAGCCGACAGGGCTATGGCTACACCTTC. Amino acid sequence: CASSRQGYGYTF.

The chain combines TRBV7-9 with TRBJ2-3, with D possibly being TRBD1 (5 bases). Trimming took 0 bases from V and 2 from J, leaving 12 bases between them. Germline CDR1 and CDR2: SEHNR and FQNEAQ (reference sequence). CDR3 length equals 16 residues. The CDR3, as DNA: TGTGCCAGCAGCTTAGCGCAACAGGAAGCCACAGATACGCAGTATTTT. It yields the protein CASSLAQQEATDTQYF.

The rearrangement uses TRBV3-1 (or the pseudogene TRBV3-2) and TRBJ1-2; D unresolved. Between the trimmed V and J ends, which lost 0 bases and 2 bases, there was a span of 7 bases. Germline CDR1 reads LGHDT; CDR2 reads YNNKEL (reference sequence). The CDR3 has 14 residues. CDR3 bases: TGTGCCAGCAGCCAAGATAAGGGAAACTATGGCTACACCTTC. This encodes CASSQDKGNYGYTF.